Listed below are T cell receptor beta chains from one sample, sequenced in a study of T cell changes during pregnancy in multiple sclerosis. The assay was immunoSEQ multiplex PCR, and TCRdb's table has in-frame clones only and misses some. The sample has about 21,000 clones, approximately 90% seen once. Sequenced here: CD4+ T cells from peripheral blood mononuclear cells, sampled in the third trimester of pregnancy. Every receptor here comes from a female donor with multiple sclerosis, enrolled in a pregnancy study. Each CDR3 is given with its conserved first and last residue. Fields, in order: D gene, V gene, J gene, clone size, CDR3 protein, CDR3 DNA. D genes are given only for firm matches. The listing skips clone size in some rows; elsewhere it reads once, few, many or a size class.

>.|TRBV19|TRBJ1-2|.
CASSVYFNYGYTF
TGTGCCAGTAGCGTATATTTTAACTATGGCTACACCTTC
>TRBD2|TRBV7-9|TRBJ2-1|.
CASSLALAGTYNEQFF
TGTGCCAGCAGCTTGGCACTAGCGGGGACCTACAATGAGCAGTTCTTC
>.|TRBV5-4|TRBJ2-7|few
CASSFDSSSYEQYF
TGTGCCAGCAGCTTTGATTCTAGCTCCTACGAGCAGTACTTC
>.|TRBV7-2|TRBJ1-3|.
CASSPARGLGNTIYF
TGTGCCAGCAGCCCCGCCCGGGGTCTCGGAAACACCATATATTTT
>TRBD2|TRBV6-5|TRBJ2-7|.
CASSYQVGAGGYEQYF
TGTGCCAGCAGTTACCAGGTCGGAGCGGGGGGGTATGAGCAGTACTTC
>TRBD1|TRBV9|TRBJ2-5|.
CASTKTGVETQYF
TGTGCCAGCACCAAGACAGGGGTGGAGACCCAGTACTTC
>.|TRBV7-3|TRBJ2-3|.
CASSFTGSRTDTQYF
TGTGCCAGCAGCTTCACAGGGTCTCGGACAGATACGCAGTATTTT
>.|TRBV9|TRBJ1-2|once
CASSPDRNYGYTF
TGTGCCAGCAGCCCCGACAGGAACTATGGCTACACCTTC
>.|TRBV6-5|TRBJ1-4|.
CASSYLETEKLFF
TGTGCCAGCAGTTACTTGGAGACTGAAAAACTGTTTTTT
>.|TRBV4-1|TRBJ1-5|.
CASSQDRGQPQHF
TGCGCCAGCAGCCAAGATCGAGGTCAGCCCCAGCATTTT
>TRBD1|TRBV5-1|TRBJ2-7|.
CASSEGQGNEQYF
TGCGCCAGCAGTGAGGGACAGGGGAACGAGCAGTACTTC
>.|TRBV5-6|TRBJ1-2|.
CASSFNVDYGYTF
TGTGCCAGCAGCTTTAACGTAGATTATGGCTACACCTTC
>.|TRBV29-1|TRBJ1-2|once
CSAGWGVGYGYTF
TGCAGCGCGGGGTGGGGGGTTGGCTATGGCTACACCTTC
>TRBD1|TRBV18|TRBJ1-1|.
CASSPRTGGGTEAFF
TGTGCCAGCTCACCCCGAACAGGGGGAGGAACTGAAGCTTTCTTT
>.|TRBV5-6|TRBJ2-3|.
CASSSYSVKNTQYF
TGTGCCAGCAGCTCGTACTCCGTCAAAAATACGCAGTATTTT
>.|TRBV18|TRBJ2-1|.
CASSPNGSYKQFF
TGTGCCAGCTCACCAAATGGGAGCTATAAGCAGTTCTTC
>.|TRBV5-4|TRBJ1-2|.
CASSSPLHYGYTF
TGTGCCAGCAGCTCCCCACTCCACTATGGCTACACCTTC
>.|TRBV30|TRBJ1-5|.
CAWSLGLWQPQHF
TGTGCCTGGAGTCTGGGGCTATGGCAGCCCCAGCATTTT
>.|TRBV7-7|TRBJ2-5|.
CASGEGQETQYF
TGTGCTAGCGGAGAGGGTCAAGAGACCCAGTACTTC
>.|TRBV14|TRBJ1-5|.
CASSQVGVDGPQHF
TGTGCCAGCAGCCAAGTCGGGGTGGATGGGCCCCAGCATTTT
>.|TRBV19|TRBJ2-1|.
CASSIRRGEQFF
TGTGCCAGTAGTATCCGTCGGGGTGAGCAGTTCTTC
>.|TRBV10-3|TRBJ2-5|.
CAISESGEDGRRGTQYF
TGTGCCATCAGTGAGTCGGGGGAGGATGGGCGAAGAGGGACCCAGTACTTC
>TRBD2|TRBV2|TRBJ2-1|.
CARRTSGGAGNEQFF
TGTGCCAGGCGGACTAGCGGGGGGGCAGGCAATGAGCAGTTCTTC
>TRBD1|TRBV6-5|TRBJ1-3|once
CASSRGPGNTIYF
TGTGCCAGCAGCAGGGGGCCTGGAAACACCATATATTTT
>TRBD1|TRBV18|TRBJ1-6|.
CASSPVMTGGTNSPLHF
TGTGCCAGCTCACCAGTTATGACAGGGGGGACTAATTCACCCCTCCACTTT
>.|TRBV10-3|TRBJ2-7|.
CAISATGFEQYF
TGTGCCATCAGCGCCACAGGGTTCGAGCAGTACTTC
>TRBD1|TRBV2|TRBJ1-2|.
CASRRTGSNYGYTF
TGTGCCAGCAGGCGGACAGGATCTAACTATGGCTACACCTTC
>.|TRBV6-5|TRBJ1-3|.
CASTGRKNTIYF
TGTGCCAGCACTGGGAGGAAAAACACCATATATTTT